This T cell receptor (beta chain) was recovered during a study of T cell changes during pregnancy in multiple sclerosis. Only in-frame clones appear in the TCRdb table, and some are missing; sequencing was by immunoSEQ multiplex PCR. The sample has about 42,000 clones, approximately 92% seen once. The source was CD4+ T cells from peripheral blood mononuclear cells, collected in the second trimester of pregnancy. The receptor was derived from a female donor in good health, enrolled as a control in a pregnancy study.

The CDR3 sequence: CASSLRSPQGDEQYF. As DNA, the CDR3 is TGTGCCAGCAGCTTACGTTCGCCACAGGGCGACGAGCAGTACTTC. The V gene is TRBV7-8, the J gene TRBJ2-7; a possible D gene is TRBD1 (6 bases). Germline CDR1 and CDR2: SGHVS and FQNEAQ. This CDR3 is built from 15 residues. V dropped 2 bases and J dropped 5 bases, with 16 bases sitting between them. The variable domain in full, completed from reference TRBV7-8 and TRBJ2-7, reads GAGVSQSPRYKVAKRGQDVALRCDPISGHVSLFWYQQALGQGPEFLTYFQNEAQLDKSGLPSDRFFAERPEGSVSTLKIQRTQQEDSAVYLCASSLRSPQGDEQYFGPGTRLTVT.